Listed here are 27 T cell receptor beta chains from one sample, sequenced in a study of cytomegalovirus exposure and HLA in healthy donors. PCR was performed using 60 Vbeta and 13 Jbeta primers. This table comes from immunoSEQ multiplex PCR, and its TCRdb copy is limited to in-frame clones, with some not included. Of 150,000 to 200,000 clones listed, roughly 77% are singletons. Material: PBMCs. The source is a male donor in good health and CMV-seropositive.

This clone was counted once. As DNA, the CDR3 is TGTGCCAGCAGCCCCGGGACTGGAAACACCATATATTTT. As protein: CASSPGTGNTIYF. J is TRBJ1-3 and V is TRBV7-3; D call uncertain. The V gene lost 5 bases and the J gene lost 2 bases, with 7 bases spanning the gap. The CDR3 has 13 residues. Germline CDR1 reads SGHTA; CDR2 reads FQGTGA.

The chain joins TRBV7-2 to TRBJ2-7; TRBD2 matches at 7 bases. Germline-derived CDR1 and CDR2 are SGHTA and FQGNSA. Trimming removed 2 bases from V and 0 bases from J; junction bases left unmatched: 7. The CDR3 is 16 residues long. DNA for the CDR3: TGTGCCAGCAGCTTAACGTTCGCGGGAGCCTCCTACGAGCAGTACTTC. This translates into CASSLTFAGASYEQYF.

There are a few counts of this clone. The chain is built from TRBV9 and TRBJ2-2; 10 bases map to TRBD2. The CDR3 is 17 residues long. V was clipped by 3 bases and J by 2 bases; unmatched bases: 7. The germline V gene has CDR1 SGDLS and CDR2 YYNGEE. CDR3 loop: CASSDPRTSGNTGELFF. The CDR3 DNA follows: TGTGCCAGCAGCGACCCCAGGACTAGCGGAAACACCGGGGAGCTGTTTTTT.

The rearrangement links TRBV7-9 to TRBJ1-1; D perhaps matches TRBD1 (5 bases). The CDR3 contains 16 residues. Germline loops: CDR1 SEHNR, CDR2 FQNEAQ (reference sequence). V lost 5 bases and J 5 bases, leaving 21 bases between the germline ends. The CDR3 loop reads CASSPPEAMGGTEAFF. The DNA for the CDR3 is TGTGCCAGCAGCCCCCCCGAGGCCATGGGGGGGACTGAAGCTTTCTTT.

V usage is TRBV7-2 and J usage is TRBJ1-5; 10 bases fit TRBD1. The CDR3 extends over 14 amino acids. The germline V gene has CDR1 SGHTA and CDR2 FQGNSA. V was clipped by 9 bases and J by 2 bases; unmatched bases: 4. This CDR3 is CASGGQGRNQPQHF. The DNA for the CDR3 is TGTGCCAGTGGGGGACAGGGGCGCAATCAGCCCCAGCATTTT.

The chain combines TRBV19 with TRBJ1-3, with D tentatively TRBD1 (6 bases). Trimming stripped 5 bases from V and 2 bases from J, with 16 bases between. The V gene's germline CDR1 is LNHDA and CDR2 SQIVND (reference sequence). The CDR3 is made up of 16 amino acids. Here the CDR3 DNA reads TGTGCCAGTAGTCCCGCTGAAGGACAGCCTGGAAACACCATATATTTT. Protein: CASSPAEGQPGNTIYF.

This clone was counted a few times. This chain links TRBV7-3 with TRBJ2-7; TRBD2 might be the D (6 bases). The V end lost 5 bases, the J end lost 7 bases, and 15 bases lay between the germline ends. There are 13 residues in the CDR3. CDR1 and CDR2 (germline): SGHTA, FQGTGA. In nucleotides, the CDR3 is TGTGCCAGCAGCCAAAACCTAGCGAGTGAGCAGTACTTC. Its protein is CASSQNLASEQYF.

This clone showed up just once. The J gene is TRBJ2-3, the V gene TRBV10-2; 13 nucleotides align to TRBD2. CDR1 and CDR2 (germline): WSHSY, SAAADI. CDR3 size: 14 residues. V was pared by 3 bases and J by 8 bases, with 2 bases of the junction left unmatched. CDR3 sequence reads: CASSDGLAGATQYF. Written as DNA, the CDR3 is TGCGCCAGCAGTGACGGACTAGCGGGAGCTACGCAGTATTTT.

The rearrangement joins TRBV5-5 to TRBJ2-1; possibly TRBD2 for D (6 bases). V dropped 0 bases and J dropped 3 bases, with 10 bases sitting between them. The germline V gene encodes CDR1 SGHKS and CDR2 YYEKEE (reference sequence). This CDR3 is built from 15 residues. CDR3 nucleotide sequence: TGTGCCAGCAGCTTGGATTTGGGGGGCTACAATGAGCAGTTCTTC. Protein sequence: CASSLDLGGYNEQFF. The variable domain in full, with the rest retrieved from reference TRBV5-5 and TRBJ2-1, is DAGVTQSPTHLIKTRGQQVTLRCSPISGHKSVSWYQQVLGQGPQFIFQYYEKEERGRGNFPDRFSARQFPNYSSELNVNALLLGDSALYLCASSLDLGGYNEQFFGPGTRLTVL.

This clone has just a few counts. This sequence joins TRBV9 and TRBJ2-3; weak D call: TRBD2 (5 bases). Trimming took 0 bases from V and 6 from J, leaving 11 bases between them. The CDR3 extends over 14 amino acids. Germline V gives CDR1 SGDLS, CDR2 YYNGEE. The CDR3 nucleotides are TGTGCCAGCAGCGTAGGAGGGAGTGAGGATACGCAGTATTTT. Its translation: CASSVGGSEDTQYF.

This chain uses TRBV7-2 with TRBJ1-5; perhaps TRBD1 as D (6 bases). Looked up from germline, CDR1 is SGHTA and CDR2 is FQGNSA. This CDR3 is 14 amino acids long. V lost 4 bases to trimming and J lost 4 bases, with 11 bases between them. As DNA, the CDR3 is TGTGCCAGCAGCTCCGCGGGGGCTAATCAGCCCCAGCATTTT. Protein sequence: CASSSAGANQPQHF.

This chain links TRBV7-3 with TRBJ2-5; D gene uncertain. Trimming removed 2 bases at V and 5 bases at J, with 9 bases between. The germline V gene encodes CDR1 SGHTA and CDR2 FQGTGA. This CDR3 spans 13 amino acids. CDR3: CASSLWALETQYF. The CDR3 nucleotides are TGTGCCAGCAGCTTATGGGCGTTGGAGACCCAGTACTTC.

The chain joins TRBV6-5 to TRBJ2-7, with D uncertain. The CDR3 length is 14 residues. Germline V gene sequence: CDR1 MNHEY, CDR2 SVGAGI. Trimming pared 0 bases from V and 5 bases from J, leaving 11 bases between. DNA for the CDR3: TGTGCCAGCAGTTACTCGCCCAGGAAGAACGAGCAGTACTTC. Protein product: CASSYSPRKNEQYF.

The J gene is TRBJ1-4, the V gene TRBV27, with D unclear. CDR3 size: 17 residues. V was trimmed by 5 bases and J by 1 base, leaving 17 bases between them. Germline-derived CDR1 and CDR2 are MNHEY and SMNVEV (reference sequence). CDR3 residues: CASSPLGGGGTNEKLFF. DNA for the CDR3: TGTGCCAGCAGTCCCCTCGGAGGAGGCGGAACTAATGAAAAACTGTTTTTT.

The CDR3 protein is CAWSKRTGGRAYEQYF. The CDR3 DNA sequence: TGTGCCTGGAGTAAAAGGACCGGCGGGAGGGCCTACGAGCAGTACTTC. The chain recombines TRBV30 with TRBJ2-5; 9 bases align to TRBD2. The J call may be in error: the DNA end matches TRBJ2-7 better. Germline CDR1 is GTSNPN and CDR2 is SVGIG (reference sequence). The CDR3 has 16 residues.

This rearrangement joins TRBV4-1 to TRBJ2-3, with 9 bases matching TRBD2. This CDR3 spans 17 amino acids. Germline CDR1 reads MGHRA; CDR2 reads YSYEKL. The J segment lost 2 bases and the V segment lost 3 bases, leaving 9 bases of the junction unmatched. For the CDR3, the DNA is TGCGCCAGCAGCCAGGACCCGGGACTAGCAGACACAGATACGCAGTATTTT. Translation gives CASSQDPGLADTDTQYF.

The chain combines TRBV9 with TRBJ2-3; 10 bases align to TRBD2. This CDR3 spans 15 amino acids. Germline V gene data show CDR1 as SGDLS and CDR2 as YYNGEE. V trimming: 4 bases; J trimming: 2 bases; junction bases outside the gene matches: 4. The DNA for the CDR3 is TGTGCCAGCAGCTTAGCGGGGGGCTCCACAGATACGCAGTATTTT. It encodes CASSLAGGSTDTQYF.

The table lists this clone with a few counts. This rearrangement joins TRBV6-5 to TRBJ2-2; D may be TRBD2 (6 bases). The V gene lost 6 bases and the J gene lost 1 base, with 12 bases spanning the gap. CDR1 MNHEY and CDR2 SVGAGI come from the germline V gene. This CDR3 comprises 15 residues. In nucleotides, the CDR3 is TGTGCCAGCAGCCGACCGGGGGTGAACACCGGGGAGCTGTTTTTT. Amino acids: CASSRPGVNTGELFF.

The V gene is TRBV7-9, the J gene TRBJ2-7; maybe TRBD1 (5 bases). The CDR3 has 16 amino acids. Trimming pared 4 bases from V and 0 bases from J, leaving 16 bases between. Germline CDR1 SEHNR, CDR2 FQNEAQ (reference sequence). CDR3 residues: CASSSVEGQGSYEQYF. The DNA for the CDR3 is TGTGCCAGCAGCTCAGTGGAAGGGCAGGGCTCCTACGAGCAGTACTTC.

DNA for the CDR3: TGTGCCAGCAGCTTAGTTTCCGGGGGAACCGGGGAGCTGTTTTTT. Translating it yields CASSLVSGGTGELFF. The gene calls are TRBV11-3 and TRBJ2-2; TRBD2 might be the D (6 bases). The CDR3 loop spans 15 amino acids. Germline CDR1 is SGHNT and CDR2 is YENEEA. With 1 base removed from V and 5 bases from J, the gap between germline ends came to 11 bases.

V usage is TRBV7-2 and J usage is TRBJ2-3, with 7 bases that match TRBD1. This CDR3 is 17 amino acids long. CDR1 and CDR2 (germline): SGHTA, FQGNSA. The trim removed 1 base at V and 0 bases at J, leaving 7 bases unmatched. The CDR3 spells CASSLVGGYTSTDTQYF. In DNA, the CDR3 is TGTGCCAGCAGCTTAGTAGGGGGCTACACTAGCACAGATACGCAGTATTTT.

This clone has more than one count but fewer than ten. The J gene is TRBJ1-2, the V gene TRBV5-6; 10 bases fit TRBD1. Germline values: CDR1 SGHDT, CDR2 YYEEEE. Trimming at V came to 0 bases and at J to 4 bases, leaving 9 bases not matched to a gene. The CDR3 is 17 residues long. The CDR3 DNA reads as TGTGCCAGCAGCTTGGGGACAGGGGGTAGAAGTCCCTATGGCTACACCTTC. Translated, it gives CASSLGTGGRSPYGYTF.

CDR3 residues: CASSPQGQETQYF. The CDR3 DNA sequence: TGTGCCAGCTCACCACAGGGGCAAGAGACCCAGTACTTC. This chain connects TRBV18 to TRBJ2-5, with D possibly matching TRBD1 (5 bases). Germline loops: CDR1 KGHSH, CDR2 LQKENI. Trimming shortened V by 1 base and J by 2 bases, and 5 bases separated the two germline ends. This CDR3 contains 13 residues.

Details on this clone: This same CDR3 is encoded by further DNA sequences in the sample. The chain combines TRBV6-5 with TRBJ2-7; a weak D match, TRBD1 (6 bases). The V gene lost 4 bases and the J gene lost 3 bases, with 7 bases spanning the gap. The CDR3 extends over 12 amino acids. Germline-derived CDR1 and CDR2 are MNHEY and SVGAGI. CDR3 in DNA: TGTGCCAGCAGTTCGGACAGCTACGAGCAGTACTTC. Translated: CASSSDSYEQYF.

The chain couples TRBV30 to TRBJ2-2; maybe TRBD1 (5 bases). Trimming took off 6 bases at V and 7 bases at J, with 12 bases between the two ends. Germline loops: CDR1 GTSNPN, CDR2 SVGIG (reference sequence). This CDR3 has 12 amino acids. CDR3 DNA: TGTGCCTGTGACAGAAAAATCGGGGAGCTGTTTTTT. Protein: CACDRKIGELFF. The full variable domain, its missing parts supplied by reference TRBV30 and TRBJ2-2, is SQTIHQWPATLVQPVGSPLSLECTVEGTSNPNLYWYRQAAGRGLQLLFYSVGIGQISSEVPQNLSASRPQDRQFILSSKKLLLSDSGFYLCACDRKIGELFFGEGSRLTVL.

The chain combines TRBV7-2 with TRBJ1-3, with 7 bases matching TRBD1. The length of the CDR3 is 17 residues. V was clipped by 1 base and J by 4 bases; unmatched bases: 10. CDR1 is SGHTA and CDR2 is FQGNSA in the germline V gene. As DNA, the CDR3 is TGTGCCAGCAGCTTAGGGGTGGAACAGGGGAGGGGAAACACCATATATTTT. This sequence encodes CASSLGVEQGRGNTIYF.

The rearrangement joins TRBV5-5 to TRBJ1-2; D is ambiguous. CDR3 length: 13 residues. The V gene lost 4 bases and the J gene lost 9 bases, with 16 bases spanning the gap. CDR1 and CDR2 from the germline V gene are SGHKS and YYEKEE (reference sequence). CDR3 amino acids: CASSIGELFSYTF. The DNA of the CDR3 is TGTGCCAGCAGCATCGGGGAGCTCTTTAGCTACACCTTC. The complete variable domain, with remaining parts taken from reference TRBV5-5 and TRBJ1-2, reads DAGVTQSPTHLIKTRGQQVTLRCSPISGHKSVSWYQQVLGQGPQFIFQYYEKEERGRGNFPDRFSARQFPNYSSELNVNALLLGDSALYLCASSIGELFSYTFGSGTRLTVV.